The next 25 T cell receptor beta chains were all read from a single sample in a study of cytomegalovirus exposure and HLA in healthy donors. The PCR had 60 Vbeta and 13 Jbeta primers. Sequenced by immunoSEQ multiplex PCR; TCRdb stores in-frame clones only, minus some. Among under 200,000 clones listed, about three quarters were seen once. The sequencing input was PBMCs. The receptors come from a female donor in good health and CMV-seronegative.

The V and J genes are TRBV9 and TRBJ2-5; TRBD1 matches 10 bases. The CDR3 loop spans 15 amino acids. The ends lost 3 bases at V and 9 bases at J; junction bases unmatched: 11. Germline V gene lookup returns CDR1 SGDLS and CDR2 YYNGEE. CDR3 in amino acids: CASSDLVDRGSSQYF. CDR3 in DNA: TGTGCCAGCAGCGATCTTGTGGACAGGGGGAGTTCCCAGTACTTC. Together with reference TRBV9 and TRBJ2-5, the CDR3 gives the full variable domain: DSGVTQTPKHLITATGQRVTLRCSPRSGDLSVYWYQQSLDQGLQFLIQYYNGEERAKGNILERFSAQQFPDLHSELNLSSLELGDSALYFCASSDLVDRGSSQYFGPGTRLLVL.

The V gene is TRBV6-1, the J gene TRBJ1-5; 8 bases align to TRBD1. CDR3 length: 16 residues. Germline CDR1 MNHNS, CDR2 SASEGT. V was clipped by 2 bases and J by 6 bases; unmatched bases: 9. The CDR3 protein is CASSEQQGAASQPQHF. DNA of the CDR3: TGTGCCAGCAGTGAACAGCAGGGGGCTGCAAGTCAGCCCCAGCATTTT.

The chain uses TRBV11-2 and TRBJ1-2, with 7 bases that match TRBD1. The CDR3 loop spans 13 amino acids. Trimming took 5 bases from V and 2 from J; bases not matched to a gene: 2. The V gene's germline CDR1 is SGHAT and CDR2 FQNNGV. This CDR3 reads CASSPTGNYGYTF. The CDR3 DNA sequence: TGTGCCAGCAGCCCGACAGGGAACTATGGCTACACCTTC.

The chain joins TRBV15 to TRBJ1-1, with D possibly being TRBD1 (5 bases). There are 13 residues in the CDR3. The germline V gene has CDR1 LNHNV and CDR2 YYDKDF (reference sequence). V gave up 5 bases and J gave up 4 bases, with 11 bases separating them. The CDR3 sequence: CATSGREATEAFF. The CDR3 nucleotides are TGTGCCACCAGCGGCAGGGAGGCCACTGAAGCTTTCTTT.

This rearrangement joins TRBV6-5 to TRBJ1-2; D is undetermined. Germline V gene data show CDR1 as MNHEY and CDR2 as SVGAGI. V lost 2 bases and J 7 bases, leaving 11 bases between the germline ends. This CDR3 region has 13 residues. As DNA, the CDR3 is TGTGCCAGCAGTTACGCAATGGGCTTTGGCTACACCTTC. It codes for CASSYAMGFGYTF.

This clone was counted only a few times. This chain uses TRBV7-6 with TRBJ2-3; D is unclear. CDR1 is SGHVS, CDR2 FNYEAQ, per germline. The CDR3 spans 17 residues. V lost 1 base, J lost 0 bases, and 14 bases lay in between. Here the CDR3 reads CASSLVAATASTDTQYF. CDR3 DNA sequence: TGTGCCAGCAGCTTAGTTGCAGCGACGGCCAGCACAGATACGCAGTATTTT.

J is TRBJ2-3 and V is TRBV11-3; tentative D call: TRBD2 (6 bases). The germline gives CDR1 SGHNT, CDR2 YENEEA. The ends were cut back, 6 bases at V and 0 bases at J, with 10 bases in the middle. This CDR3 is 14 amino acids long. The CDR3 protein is CASRVSGSTDTQYF. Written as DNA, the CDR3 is TGTGCCAGCAGAGTTAGCGGAAGCACAGATACGCAGTATTTT.

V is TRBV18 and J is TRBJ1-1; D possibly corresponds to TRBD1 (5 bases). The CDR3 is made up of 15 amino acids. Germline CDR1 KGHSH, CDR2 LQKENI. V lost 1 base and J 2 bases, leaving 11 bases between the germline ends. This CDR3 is CASSPLGGGNTEAFF. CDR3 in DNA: TGTGCCAGCTCACCACTGGGGGGAGGAAACACTGAAGCTTTCTTT.

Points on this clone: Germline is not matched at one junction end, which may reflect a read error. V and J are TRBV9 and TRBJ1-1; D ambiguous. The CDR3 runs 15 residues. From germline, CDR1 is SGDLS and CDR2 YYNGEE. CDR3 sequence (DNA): TGTGCCAGCGGCGTAGTTACAACCAGTTCTTCTGAAGCTTTCTTT. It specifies CASGVVTTSSSEAFF.

The CDR3 DNA reads as TGCAGCGTTGATCCTTCAGGGGCGGGCACTGAAGCTTTCTTT. Translated, it gives CSVDPSGAGTEAFF. The rearrangement joins TRBV29-1 to TRBJ1-1, with D perhaps matching TRBD1 (6 bases). The V and J ends lost 3 bases and 4 bases respectively, with 15 bases between them. Germline CDR1 SQVTM, CDR2 ANQGSEA. CDR3 length equals 14 residues.

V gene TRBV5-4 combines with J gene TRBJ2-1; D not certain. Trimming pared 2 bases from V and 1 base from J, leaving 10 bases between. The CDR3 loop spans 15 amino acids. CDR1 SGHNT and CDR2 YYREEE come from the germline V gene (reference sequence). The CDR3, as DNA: TGTGCCAGCAGCTTACGACTCGCTTCCTACAATGAGCAGTTCTTC. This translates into CASSLRLASYNEQFF.

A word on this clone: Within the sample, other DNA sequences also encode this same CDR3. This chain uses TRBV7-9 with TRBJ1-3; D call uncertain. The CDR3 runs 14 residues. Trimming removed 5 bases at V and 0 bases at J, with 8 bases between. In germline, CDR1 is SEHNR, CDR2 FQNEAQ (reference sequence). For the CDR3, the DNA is TGTGCCAGCAGCCTACGGGGCTCTGGAAACACCATATATTTT. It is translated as CASSLRGSGNTIYF.

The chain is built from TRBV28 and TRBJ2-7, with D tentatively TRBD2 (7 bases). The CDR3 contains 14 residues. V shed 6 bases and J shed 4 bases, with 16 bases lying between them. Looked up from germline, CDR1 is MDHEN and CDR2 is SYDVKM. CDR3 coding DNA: TGTGCCAGCAGCACCTGGGGGGGGCTGTACGAGCAGTACTTC. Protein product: CASSTWGGLYEQYF.

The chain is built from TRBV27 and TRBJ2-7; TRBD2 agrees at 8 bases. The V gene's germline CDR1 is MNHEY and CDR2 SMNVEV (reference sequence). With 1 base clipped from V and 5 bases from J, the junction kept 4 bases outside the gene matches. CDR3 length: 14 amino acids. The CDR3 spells CASSLFGGADEQYF. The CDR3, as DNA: TGTGCCAGCAGTTTATTCGGGGGGGCCGACGAGCAGTACTTC.

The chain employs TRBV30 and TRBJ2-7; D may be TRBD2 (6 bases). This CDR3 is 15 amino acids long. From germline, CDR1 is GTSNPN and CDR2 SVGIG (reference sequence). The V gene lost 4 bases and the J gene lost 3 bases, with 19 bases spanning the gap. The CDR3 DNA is TGTGCCTGGAATGGCGGGGCAAGGCCCCGCTACGAGCAGTACTTC. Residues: CAWNGGARPRYEQYF.

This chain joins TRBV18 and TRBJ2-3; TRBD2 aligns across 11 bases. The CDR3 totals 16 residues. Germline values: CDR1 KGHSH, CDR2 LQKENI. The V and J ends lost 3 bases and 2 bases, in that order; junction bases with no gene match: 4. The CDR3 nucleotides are TGTGCCAGCTCACCCCGACTAGCGGGATTCACAGATACGCAGTATTTT. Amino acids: CASSPRLAGFTDTQYF.

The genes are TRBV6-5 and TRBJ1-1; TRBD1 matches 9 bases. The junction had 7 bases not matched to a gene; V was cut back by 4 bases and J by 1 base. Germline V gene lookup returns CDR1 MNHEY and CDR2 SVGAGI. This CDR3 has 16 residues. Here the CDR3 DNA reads TGTGCCAGCAGTTCCCGACAGGGGGAACCGAACACTGAAGCTTTCTTT. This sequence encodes CASSSRQGEPNTEAFF.

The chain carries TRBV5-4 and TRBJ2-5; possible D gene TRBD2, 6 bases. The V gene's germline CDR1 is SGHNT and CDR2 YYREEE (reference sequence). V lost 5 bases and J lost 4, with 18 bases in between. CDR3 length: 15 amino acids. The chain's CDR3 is CASRASFGGGETQYF. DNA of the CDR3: TGTGCCAGCAGGGCAAGCTTTGGGGGAGGAGAGACCCAGTACTTC. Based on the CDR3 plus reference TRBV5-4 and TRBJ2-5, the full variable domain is ETGVTQSPTHLIKTRGQQVTLRCSSQSGHNTVSWYQQALGQGPQFIFQYYREEENGRGNFPPRFSGLQFPNYSSELNVNALELDDSALYLCASRASFGGGETQYFGPGTRLLVL.

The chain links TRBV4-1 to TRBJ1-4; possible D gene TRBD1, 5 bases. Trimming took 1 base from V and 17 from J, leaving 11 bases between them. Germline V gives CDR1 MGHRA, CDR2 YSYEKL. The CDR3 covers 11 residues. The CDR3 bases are TGCGCCAGCAGCCAAGCGGGGGGATTTTTTTTT. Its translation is CASSQAGGFFF.

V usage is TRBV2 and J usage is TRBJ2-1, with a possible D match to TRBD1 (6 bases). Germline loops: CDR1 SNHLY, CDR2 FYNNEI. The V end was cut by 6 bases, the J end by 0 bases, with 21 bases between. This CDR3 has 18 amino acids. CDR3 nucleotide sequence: TGTGCCAGCAGCGACCCTTGGGGGCCTATAAGCTCCTACAATGAGCAGTTCTTC. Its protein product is CASSDPWGPISSYNEQFF.

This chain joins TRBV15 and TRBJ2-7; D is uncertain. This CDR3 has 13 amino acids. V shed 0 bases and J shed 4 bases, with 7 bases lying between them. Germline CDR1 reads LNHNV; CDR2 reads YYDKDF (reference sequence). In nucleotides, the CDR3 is TGTGCCACCAGCAGAGATCCTATTTACGAGCAGTACTTC. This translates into CATSRDPIYEQYF. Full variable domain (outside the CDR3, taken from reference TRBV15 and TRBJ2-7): DAMVIQNPRYQVTQFGKPVTLSCSQTLNHNVMYWYQQKSSQAPKLLFHYYDKDFNNEADTPDNFQSRRPNTSFCFLDIRSPGLGDTAMYLCATSRDPIYEQYFGPGTRLTVT.

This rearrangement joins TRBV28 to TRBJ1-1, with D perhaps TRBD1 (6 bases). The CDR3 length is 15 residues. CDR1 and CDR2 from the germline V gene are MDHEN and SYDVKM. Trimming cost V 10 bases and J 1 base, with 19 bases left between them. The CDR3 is CATLGANRPNTEAFF. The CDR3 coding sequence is TGTGCCACCCTGGGGGCGAATCGGCCGAACACTGAAGCTTTCTTT.

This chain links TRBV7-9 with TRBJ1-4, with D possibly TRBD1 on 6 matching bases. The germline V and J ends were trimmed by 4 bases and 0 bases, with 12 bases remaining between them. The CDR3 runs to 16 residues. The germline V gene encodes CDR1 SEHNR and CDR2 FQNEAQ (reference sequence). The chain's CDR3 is CASSYGTYATNEKLFF. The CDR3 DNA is TGTGCCAGCAGCTATGGGACATATGCAACTAATGAAAAACTGTTTTTT. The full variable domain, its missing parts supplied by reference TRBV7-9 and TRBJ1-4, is DTGVSQNPRHKITKRGQNVTFRCDPISEHNRLYWYRQTLGQGPEFLTYFQNEAQLEKSRLLSDRFSAERPKGSFSTLEIQRTEQGDSAMYLCASSYGTYATNEKLFFGSGTQLSVL.

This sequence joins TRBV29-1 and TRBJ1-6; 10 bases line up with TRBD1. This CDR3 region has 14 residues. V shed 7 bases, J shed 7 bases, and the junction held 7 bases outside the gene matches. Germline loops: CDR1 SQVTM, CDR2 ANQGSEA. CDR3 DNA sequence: TGCAGCGCAAAAGAGGGACAGGGGAATTCACCCCTCCACTTT. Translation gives CSAKEGQGNSPLHF.

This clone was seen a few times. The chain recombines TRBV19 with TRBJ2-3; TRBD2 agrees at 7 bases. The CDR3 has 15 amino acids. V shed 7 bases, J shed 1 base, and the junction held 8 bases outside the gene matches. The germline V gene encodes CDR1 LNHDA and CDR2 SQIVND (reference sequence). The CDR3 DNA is TGTGCCAGTACCTCCCCCAGCGGGGGCACAGATACGCAGTATTTT. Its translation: CASTSPSGGTDTQYF. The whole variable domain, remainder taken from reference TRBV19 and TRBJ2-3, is DGGITQSPKYLFRKEGQNVTLSCEQNLNHDAMYWYRQDPGQGLRLIYYSQIVNDFQKGDIAEGYSVSREKKESFPLTVTSAQKNPTAFYLCASTSPSGGTDTQYFGPGTRLTVL.